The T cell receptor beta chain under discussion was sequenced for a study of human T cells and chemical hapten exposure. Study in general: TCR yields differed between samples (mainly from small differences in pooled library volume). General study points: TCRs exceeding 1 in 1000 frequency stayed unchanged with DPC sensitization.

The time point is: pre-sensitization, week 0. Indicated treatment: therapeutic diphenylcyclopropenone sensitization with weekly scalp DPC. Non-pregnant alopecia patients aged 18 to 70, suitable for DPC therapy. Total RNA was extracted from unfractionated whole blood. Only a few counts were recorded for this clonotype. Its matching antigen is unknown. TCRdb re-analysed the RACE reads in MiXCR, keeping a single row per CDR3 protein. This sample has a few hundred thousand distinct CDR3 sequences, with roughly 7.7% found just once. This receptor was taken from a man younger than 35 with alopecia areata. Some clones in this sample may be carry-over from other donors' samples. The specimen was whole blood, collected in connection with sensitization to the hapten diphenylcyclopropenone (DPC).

In DNA form, the CDR3 reads TGTGCCAGCTCACCACAAGGAGGGGGGACCCAAGAGACCCAGTACTTC. Translating gives CASSPQGGGTQETQYF. The gene calls are TRBV18 and TRBJ2-5; D tentatively reads TRBD1 or TRBD2 (6 bases each). The CDR3 runs 16 residues. Germline assignment: CDR1 KGHSH and CDR2 LQKENI. The ends were cut back, 1 base at V and 1 base at J, with 13 bases in the middle.